This TCR beta chain was captured by sequencing in a study of Ad26.COV2.S vaccination and SARS-CoV-2 variants (dated by TCRdb to the early 2020s). Looking at the study overall: Donors in the vaccine arm were drawn from COV1001, a multicentre, randomized, double-blind, placebo-controlled phase I-IIa trial testing Ad26.COV2.S in healthy adults. Blinding of investigators to trial group allocation was maintained during experiments and outcome assessment. Ad26.COV2.S was administered intramuscularly at 5 x 10^10 or 1 x 10^11 viral particles, either as a single shot or as two shots given 56 days apart. The specificity and breadth of SARS-CoV-2-reactive T cell receptors after Ad26.COV2.S vaccination were assessed by TCRbeta repertoire sequencing. A total of some 30 samples were included in the TCR-sequenced set, comprising roughly 19 Ad26.COV2.S vaccine recipients, 5 placebo recipients and 8 SARS-CoV-2 convalescent individuals. Participants in the trial were split at random into five groups of five each, receiving low-dose or high-dose Ad26.COV2.S once or twice, or else placebo on both occasions. What the study reported, not specific to this receptor: Compared with placebo recipients, Ad26.COV2.S recipients showed higher spike-specific TCR breadth (P = 0.0014). The study lacked the statistical power to compare responses across vaccine doses or regimens. Vaccine and placebo recipients had similar non-spike TCR breadth, a finding consistent with the vaccine containing only spike. After vaccination, spike-specific CD8+ and CD4+ T cell responses were reported to show substantial breadth. It was noted by the authors that total T cell responses may have been underestimated by the TCR breadth and depth analyses.

From cysteine to phenylalanine, the CDR3 is 15 amino acids long. Just the 45-base CDR3 DNA is kept, in frame starting at base 1. The CDR1 and CDR2 encoded by the germline V gene are MNHNS and SASEGT. V lost 0 bases and J lost 13 bases; the stretch between them is 16 bases long. Reading the label with the study, this specimen's treatment or condition is: approximately 18 received Ad26.COV2.S at low or high dose, single or two shots; 5 received placebo; per-sample allocation not given. For vaccine and placebo recipients, repertoires were sequenced using samples collected on day 63 after the first injection. Between 29 July and 7 August 2020, Cohort 1b enrolled about 27 adults aged 18-55 years at one site in Boston, USA. Ad26.COV2.S consisted of a replication-incompetent adenovirus type 26 vector by which a prefusion-stabilized SARS-CoV-2 spike protein from the original Wuhan strain was expressed. Concerning this clone itself: This receptor's antigen is unknown. One base away there is no much larger clone; base qualities are not given.

The immunoSEQ Assay was the method used to sequence TCRbeta CDR3 regions. After extraction, genomic DNA underwent amplification by bias-controlled multiplex PCR, followed by high-throughput sequencing. The authors' pipeline ran thus. Collapsing and filtering of sequences were performed to quantify the absolute abundance of each unique TCRbeta CDR3 region. Usable DNA was measured by amplifying reference genes present in all nucleated cells, and TCRbeta template counts were normalized to that usable DNA to estimate T cell fraction. Repertoire TCRs were annotated as SARS-CoV-2-specific when V gene, CDR3 amino acid sequence and J gene were exactly matched to a known reactive TCR set. The reference SARS-CoV-2 TCR set was derived from MIRA and filtered for enrichment in COVID-19-positive ImmuneCODE repertoires, a step that removed public or cross-reactive TCRs. Using the MIRA antigens, annotated TCRs were further analysed by specific ORF or by position within an ORF. Breadth was defined as the number of annotated unique rearrangements divided by the total number of unique productive rearrangements, and depth was defined as the summed frequency of the annotated unique rearrangements. Two-sided Wilcoxon rank-sum tests were applied when comparing TCR breadth between groups. TCRdb obtained this table from immuneACCESS and retained in-frame rearrangements with V and J assigned. These tables miss some clones; where compared with another copy, unresolved V genes account for less than half of the shortfall, and the remainder is unexplained. That table gives V, J and clone size, and the DNA gave D and trimming. For this sample the table gives 200,000 to 250,000 clones, of which around nine tenths were detected only once. In total, the top ten clones hold about 10% of the sample.

The receptor chain draws on TRBV6-1 and TRBJ1-6; 5 matching bases give a weak D call of TRBD1. The clonotype originates from a person aged 18-65 years who received the Ad26.COV2.S COVID-19 vaccine or a placebo. The sample was peripheral blood, taken in a trial of Ad26.COV2.S vaccine versus placebo. The bases are TGTGCCAGCAGTGAAGCACCCACCGGGGGGAGGCCCCTCCACTTT. This yields the protein CASSEAPTGGRPLHF.